This T cell receptor beta chain was retrieved from a study of shared clonotypes between healthy human individuals (TCRdb year 2020). As for the study more broadly: The cohort included a few men and a couple of women between 18 and 49 years of age. Per donor, three plates each were used for CD4 naive and CD4 memory, two for CD8 naive, and one for CD8 memory. To estimate repertoire size and how much clonotype sharing occurs between individuals, the study deeply sequenced the blood TCR repertoires of five or six healthy adults. Libraries were prepared and TCR repertoires were sequenced by different laboratories using diverse techniques, in order to increase sequencing depth and limit assay-specific biases. Per donor, leukapheresis produced somewhere between about 0.9 and 9.5 billion PBMCs. The research as a whole found: Estimated clonotype richness was generally larger for naive than for memory subsets. Sharing across four donors was observed for approximately 5% of naive CD4, 3% to 3.5% of naive CD8, about 2.3% of memory CD4, and approximately 0.41% of memory CD8 clonotypes. Clonotypes shared by all four sorted-subset donors showed higher generation probabilities than non-shared clonotypes. Pairwise subsampling led to the expectation that sequencing depth would affect the degree of clonotype sharing among donors. Sampling was limited to blood, and TCR repertoires in tissue likely differ from TCR repertoires in blood. Because the study included a small number of donors, the genetic and exposure-history diversity represented was limited. Even with the large sequencing depth, rarefaction of the sorted-subset datasets indicated that sequencing was incomplete.

Trimming takes 6 bases from V and 4 bases from J, and the germline ends sit 13 bases apart. CDR1 and CDR2 were assigned from the germline V gene as MDHEN and SYDVKM. Taken from cysteine to phenylalanine, the CDR3 has 14 residues. The DNA shown is the 42-base CDR3, in frame from base 1. TCR CDR3 regions were amplified from genomic DNA by multiplex PCR using the deep immunoSEQ assay. For each cell subset, the extracted genomic DNA was distributed evenly across all wells of several immunoSEQ 96-well plates, and each plate served as one replicate. Each replicate PCR for sorted subsets received about 200 ng genomic DNA, equal to 28,000 or so T cell genomes. Purified libraries were quantified with a Qubit 3.0 fluorometer, sized on a Bioanalyzer 2100, and re-quantified with the KAPA Library Quantification kit. Every immunoSEQ 96-well plate was sequenced on a dedicated single-read 150-cycle Illumina NextSeq 550 flow cell. The authors processed their data as follows. Because only junctional sequences without quality scores were contained in the immunoSEQ output, filtering matching that applied to full-length reads could not be performed. Sequences were annotated with PyIR, a Python wrapper for IgBLAST v1.9, using IMGT germline references to assign V/J genes and CDR3. Reads were filtered out if the reads had weak V/J assignments (E-value above 1e-6), no CDR3, stop codons, out-of-frame junctions, or ambiguous translated residues. V3J clonotypes were defined by identical inferred V gene, J gene, and CDR3 amino acid sequence. To compute the percentage overlap between repertoires, the number of shared unique clonotypes was divided by the size of the smaller repertoire. Repertoire richness was assessed with RTK rarefaction, the Chao1 estimator, and Recon v2.1 estimates of unobserved clonotypes. Generation probabilities were computed with OLGA for all TCRbeta clonotypes obtained by the gDNA method from a handful of donors. TCRdb limited this immuneACCESS table to in-frame rearrangements with V and J called. A share of clones is missing; checked studies link under half to unresolved V genes, and the rest is unexplained. The V and J calls and clone size were taken over from that table, and D and trimming were inferred from the DNA. In this sample the table shows around 650,000 clones, around 96% of which occur a single time. Roughly 0.1% of the sample goes to the ten largest clones.

CD8 naive samples consisted of CD45RO-negative cells that were positively selected for CCR7, yielding a CD45RA+CCR7+ population without TemRA cells. The donors were healthy, HIV-negative adults with no recently reported acute infections or vaccinations. All donors were Caucasian adults living in Nashville, Tennessee, USA. After blood collection by leukapheresis, PBMCs were isolated using Ficoll-Histopaque density gradient centrifugation and then cryopreserved in the vapor phase of liquid nitrogen. Analytical flow cytometry was used to check the purity and quantity of every magnetically sorted T cell population. Each sorted fraction had its genomic DNA isolated and then quantified by UV absorbance on a Nanodrop 2000c. Details on this clone: No antigen is known for it. Base qualities are not recorded, but no much larger clone differs from it by a single base.

The TCR was taken from a woman in her twenties or thirties in good health. The chain was built from TRBV28 and TRBJ2-1, with the identity of the D gene unclear. The sequenced material came from naive CD8+ T cells sorted from blood. This specimen's cell subset or site label, interpreted: CD45RA+CCR7+. Here the CDR3 is given as CASSRTPLYNEQFF. At the DNA level, the sequence is TGTGCCAGCAGCAGAACCCCGTTGTACAATGAGCAGTTCTTC.